What follows are 7 T cell receptor beta chains derived from one specimen sequenced in a study of human T cells and chemical hapten exposure. The library gave individual cDNA molecules unique molecular identifiers. TCRdb processed the reads anew with MiXCR; each CDR3 protein has one entry. The sample holds about 120,000 distinct CDR3 sequences, 8% to 9.5% seen once. Someone pulled total RNA out of unfractionated whole blood. Sequenced material: whole blood. The receptor source for this set is a human donor in good health. Some clones in this sample may be carry-over from other donors' samples.

This clonotype was counted ten times or more. The chain combines TRBV7-9 with TRBJ2-6; D unclear. The CDR3 loop spans 12 amino acids. The germline gives CDR1 SEHNR, CDR2 FQNEAQ (reference sequence). The V end lost 5 bases, the J end lost 4 bases, and 3 bases lay between the germline ends. The CDR3 coding sequence is TGTGCCAGCAGCAGGGGGGCCAACGTCCTGACTTTC. It is translated as CASSRGANVLTF. Combining the CDR3 with reference TRBV7-9 and TRBJ2-6 gives the whole variable domain DTGVSQNPRHKITKRGQNVTFRCDPISEHNRLYWYRQTLGQGPEFLTYFQNEAQLEKSRLLSDRFSAERPKGSFSTLEIQRTEQGDSAMYLCASSRGANVLTFGAGSRLTVL.

This chain links TRBV6-2 or TRBV6-3 with TRBJ1-5; 7 nucleotides align to TRBD1. With V trimmed by 2 bases and J by 0 bases, 4 bases remained unmatched. Germline V gives CDR1 MNHEY, CDR2 SVGEGT. The CDR3 runs 16 residues. The DNA for the CDR3 is TGTGCCAGCAGTTACGACAGGGAACATAGCAATCAGCCCCAGCATTTT. Amino acids: CASSYDREHSNQPQHF.

This clonotype was seen ten or more times. This chain uses TRBV12-5 with TRBJ1-2; D uncertain. From germline, CDR1 is LGHNT and CDR2 FRNRAP. This CDR3 region has 13 residues. V was trimmed by 0 bases and J by 2 bases, leaving 4 bases between them. CDR3 in DNA: TGTGCTAGTGGTTTGGTACAGAACTATGGCTACACCTTC. This codes for CASGLVQNYGYTF.

Many counts were recorded for this clonotype. V and J are TRBV6-6 and TRBJ2-3, with 7 bases aligning to TRBD2. The germline V gene has CDR1 MNHNY and CDR2 SVGAGI (reference sequence). V gave up 2 bases and J gave up 1 base; unmatched junction bases: 6. CDR3 length equals 16 residues. The CDR3 sequence: CASSYPTSLGTDTQYF. CDR3 coding DNA: TGTGCCAGCAGTTACCCGACTAGCCTGGGCACAGATACGCAGTATTTT.

The genes are TRBV12-3 or TRBV12-4 and TRBJ2-1; possibly TRBD2 for D (7 bases). V was pared by 6 bases and J by 4 bases, with 13 bases between. This CDR3 region has 14 residues. CDR3: CASRRGGPYNEQFF. In DNA, the CDR3 is TGTGCCAGCAGAAGGGGGGGCCCTTACAATGAGCAGTTCTTC.

This clonotype was found a few times. This rearrangement joins TRBV5-1 to TRBJ2-4, with a weak D call TRBD1 (5 bases). The CDR3 has 13 amino acids. Between the trimmed V and J ends, which lost 4 bases and 5 bases, there was a span of 10 bases. Looked up from germline, CDR1 is SGHRS and CDR2 is YFSETQ. In nucleotides, the CDR3 is TGCGCCAGCAGCCCGAGCAGGGAAAACATTCAGTACTTC. Its protein is CASSPSRENIQYF.

This clonotype was recorded once. The rearrangement joins TRBV7-2 to TRBJ1-2; possibly TRBD1 for D (5 bases). CDR1 and CDR2 from the germline V gene are SGHTA and FQGNSA. The CDR3 runs 14 residues. V was cut by 1 base and J by 3 bases, with 9 bases left in between. CDR3 residues: CASSLERGDYGYTF. Here the CDR3 DNA reads TGTGCCAGCAGCTTAGAGAGGGGTGACTATGGCTACACCTTC.